These T cell receptor beta chains were read from a single sample in a study of blood T cell repertoires in COVID-19. Clones were read by immunoSEQ multiplex PCR, and TCRdb kept only the in-frame ones, dropping some. The sample has about 110,000 clones; over 60% are singletons. The material sequenced was peripheral blood. These receptors were collected from a human donor in a cohort sampled during active or convalescent COVID-19. Both conserved end residues are part of each CDR3. A D gene is named only where the DNA matches it firmly. Size tells how often a clone was seen (once, few, many) or the class of an expanded clone, and some rows leave it out.

CDR3 length	D gene	V gene	clone size	J gene	CDR3 protein	CDR3 DNA
16	TRBD1	TRBV6-6	NA	TRBJ1-3	CASSLPQGGSGNTIYF	TGTGCCAGCAGTCTCCCCCAGGGGGGCTCTGGAAACACCATATATTTT
11	NA	TRBV3-1/TRBV3-2	NA	TRBJ2-1	CASSLYNEQFF	TGTGCCAGCAGCCTATACAATGAGCAGTTCTTC
19	TRBD1	TRBV10-1	NA	TRBJ2-7	CASAKSRDRGRRDSYEQYF	TGCGCCAGCGCTAAGAGCCGGGACAGGGGGCGGAGAGATTCCTACGAGCAGTACTTC
18	TRBD2	TRBV7-9	NA	TRBJ2-3	CASSLGMETSGFTDTQYF	TGTGCCAGCAGCCTAGGGATGGAGACTAGCGGGTTTACAGATACGCAGTATTTT
13	NA	TRBV19	NA	TRBJ2-4	CASSRDIQNIQYF	TGTGCCAGTAGTAGGGACATACAAAACATTCAGTACTTC
14	NA	TRBV5-5	NA	TRBJ1-1	CASSLGPGNTEAFF	TGTGCCAGCAGCTTGGGGCCGGGGAACACTGAAGCTTTCTTT
14	NA	TRBV7-8	NA	TRBJ2-7	CASSLSPRTYEQYF	TGTGCCAGCAGCTTAAGTCCTAGAACCTACGAGCAGTACTTC
13	NA	TRBV12-3/TRBV12-4	NA	TRBJ2-5	CASSPAGATVQYF	TGTGCCAGCAGCCCCGCTGGCGCGACAGTACAGTACTTC
14	TRBD2	TRBV4-2	NA	TRBJ2-7	CASSLAGSSYEQYF	TGTGCCAGCAGCCTAGCGGGAAGCTCCTACGAGCAGTACTTC
18	TRBD2	TRBV6-4	NA	TRBJ2-1	CASSDGTSGRGSYNEQFF	TGTGCCAGCAGTGACGGGACTAGCGGGAGGGGCTCCTACAATGAGCAGTTCTTC
19	TRBD1	TRBV3-1/TRBV3-2	NA	TRBJ2-3	CASSQNAGTGFSSTDTQYF	TGTGCCAGCAGCCAAAATGCCGGGACAGGGTTCTCTAGCACAGATACGCAGTATTTT
20	NA	TRBV28	NA	TRBJ2-5	CASSRRLPRDLRYLRETQYF	TGTGCCAGCAGTCGACGATTGCCGCGGGACCTCAGGTACCTCAGGGAGACCCAGTACTTC
18	NA	TRBV28	NA	TRBJ1-6	CASSFLASRGSYNSPLHF	TGTGCCAGCAGTTTCTTGGCCAGCCGGGGCTCCTATAATTCACCCCTCCACTTT
17	NA	TRBV25-1	NA	TRBJ2-7	CASDPKGQGLHNYEQYF	TGTGCCAGCGACCCGAAGGGGCAGGGCTTACACAACTACGAGCAGTACTTC
12	NA	TRBV19	NA	TRBJ2-2	CASLGQFGELFF	TGTGCCAGCTTGGGACAATTCGGGGAGCTGTTTTTT
16	TRBD1	TRBV24-1	NA	TRBJ2-2	CATLLAGQGDTGELFF	TGTGCCACCCTCCTGGCGGGACAGGGGGACACCGGGGAGCTGTTTTTT
17	NA	TRBV19	once	TRBJ1-5	CASSIDLRAGEGQPQHF	TGTGCCAGTAGTATAGATCTTCGAGCAGGGGAAGGTCAGCCCCAGCATTTT
14	NA	TRBV13	NA	TRBJ2-5	CASSLGLAQETQYF	TGTGCCAGCAGCTTAGGCCTAGCCCAGGAGACCCAGTACTTC
16	TRBD1	TRBV27	NA	TRBJ2-2	CASKADRVVYSGELFF	TGTGCCAGCAAGGCGGACAGGGTTGTTTATTCCGGGGAGCTGTTTTTT
14	TRBD1	TRBV19	NA	TRBJ1-6	CASKPGQAHSPLHF	TGTGCCAGTAAACCGGGACAGGCGCATTCACCCCTCCACTTT
17	NA	TRBV5-1	NA	TRBJ2-4	CASSPGVGSAAKNIQYF	TGCGCCAGCAGCCCGGGGGTTGGGTCGGCGGCCAAAAACATTCAGTACTTC
15	TRBD1	TRBV7-2	NA	TRBJ2-5	CASSPLTGAGETQYF	TGTGCCAGCAGCCCATTGACAGGGGCCGGGGAGACCCAGTACTTC
18	TRBD2	TRBV28	NA	TRBJ2-4	CASSLRGLAGISKNIQYF	TGTGCCAGCAGTTTAAGAGGACTAGCGGGAATATCCAAAAACATTCAGTACTTC
11	NA	TRBV7-9	NA	TRBJ2-1	CATQLYNEQFF	TGTGCCACCCAACTCTACAATGAGCAGTTCTTC
15	NA	TRBV6-1	NA	TRBJ2-2	CASSELATNTGELFF	TGTGCCAGCAGTGAACTGGCAACGAACACCGGGGAGCTGTTTTTT
16	NA	TRBV19	NA	TRBJ1-6	CATRFTAGVNNSPLHF	TGTGCCACCCGGTTCACAGCGGGGGTGAATAATTCACCCCTCCACTTT
17	TRBD1	TRBV28	NA	TRBJ1-6	CASSSHKYRGYNSPLHF	TGTGCCAGCAGTTCCCACAAATACAGGGGCTATAATTCACCCCTCCACTTT
20	NA	TRBV4-1	NA	TRBJ1-2	CASSRTRGVGGHDTAGGYTF	TGCGCCAGCAGCCGGACCCGCGGGGTGGGAGGACACGACACGGCGGGTGGCTACACCTTC
14	NA	TRBV9	NA	TRBJ1-1	CASSVDSSNTEAFF	TGTGCCAGCAGCGTTGACAGTTCGAACACTGAAGCTTTCTTT
16	NA	TRBV25-1	NA	TRBJ1-3	CASSEYRRVEGNTIYF	TGTGCCAGCAGTGAATACAGGAGGGTCGAGGGAAACACCATATATTTT
15	TRBD1	TRBV5-1	NA	TRBJ2-5	CASSLPGQGQETQYF	TGCGCCAGCAGCTTACCCGGACAGGGGCAAGAGACCCAGTACTTC
15	TRBD1	TRBV15	NA	TRBJ2-3	CATSPRQGPTDTQYF	TGTGCCACCAGCCCTCGACAGGGGCCCACAGATACGCAGTATTTT
18	TRBD2	TRBV9	NA	TRBJ2-5	CASSVGGGPVGFQETQYF	TGTGCCAGCAGCGTCGGCGGGGGGCCAGTGGGATTTCAAGAGACCCAGTACTTC
18	TRBD1	TRBV5-4	NA	TRBJ2-4	CASSGGQGATGAKNIQYF	TGTGCCAGCAGCGGGGGACAGGGGGCGACGGGAGCCAAAAACATTCAGTACTTC
14	NA	TRBV7-9	NA	TRBJ2-4	CASSVTRDLPIQYF	TGTGCCAGCAGCGTTACCAGGGATCTGCCTATTCAGTACTTC
16	NA	TRBV19	NA	TRBJ2-7	CASKGGDSVSSYEQYF	TGTGCCAGTAAAGGGGGAGACTCAGTTTCCTCCTACGAGCAGTACTTC
14	TRBD1	TRBV19	few	TRBJ2-2	CASTGQGLTGELFF	TGTGCCAGTACGGGACAGGGGTTAACCGGGGAGCTGTTTTTT
15	NA	TRBV27	NA	TRBJ2-1	CASTPRPGLINEQFF	TGTGCCAGCACCCCCCGCCCAGGATTAATCAATGAGCAGTTCTTC
15	TRBD2	TRBV11-3	NA	TRBJ2-1	CASSYGTSGRYEQFF	TGTGCCAGCAGCTACGGGACTAGCGGGAGATATGAGCAGTTCTTC
10	NA	TRBV9	NA	TRBJ1-2	CASGGYGYTF	TGTGCCAGCGGGGGGTATGGCTACACCTTC
17	TRBD2	TRBV5-5	few	TRBJ2-1	CASSHRLAGGTSGEQFF	TGTGCCAGCAGCCACAGACTAGCGGGAGGCACAAGCGGTGAGCAGTTCTTC
14	TRBD1	TRBV27	few	TRBJ2-7	CASKVTGGMSEQYF	TGTGCCAGCAAGGTGACAGGGGGCATGAGCGAGCAGTACTTC
11	NA	TRBV5-1	NA	TRBJ2-1	CASSLRGEQFF	TGCGCCAGCAGCCTCAGGGGTGAGCAGTTCTTC
18	NA	TRBV7-2	NA	TRBJ2-5	CASSLVMGRIGNQETQYF	TGTGCCAGCAGCTTAGTAATGGGGAGGATCGGGAACCAAGAGACCCAGTACTTC
16	TRBD1	TRBV2	few	TRBJ1-5	CASSDGTGLVNQPQHF	TGTGCCAGCAGTGACGGGACAGGATTGGTCAATCAGCCCCAGCATTTT
15	NA	TRBV5-6	NA	TRBJ1-3	CASSLSPVSGNTIYF	TGTGCCAGCAGCTTGTCACCAGTATCTGGAAACACCATATATTTT
15	NA	TRBV24-1	NA	TRBJ2-4	CATSDGRGRRNIQYF	TGTGCCACCAGTGACGGCCGGGGTCGTAGAAACATTCAGTACTTC
14	NA	TRBV2	NA	TRBJ2-2	CAIPDGAVTGELFF	TGTGCCATTCCCGATGGGGCAGTCACCGGGGAGCTGTTTTTT
12	NA	TRBV2	NA	TRBJ2-1	CASTGSGRGEFF	TGTGCCAGCACGGGTAGCGGACGAGGAGAGTTCTTC
15	NA	TRBV6-6	NA	TRBJ2-2	CASSYYTGTAGELFF	TGTGCCAGCAGTTATTACACAGGGACGGCCGGGGAGCTGTTTTTT
13	TRBD1	TRBV5-6	NA	TRBJ1-4	CASSLDRGQKLFF	TGTGCCAGCAGCTTGGACAGGGGGCAAAAACTGTTTTTT
15	NA	TRBV6-5	few	TRBJ1-5	CASSTSGTTNQPQHF	TGTGCCAGCAGCACCTCCGGGACAACGAATCAGCCCCAGCATTTT
17	NA	TRBV18	NA	TRBJ1-3	CASSPWEGGFSGNTIYF	TGTGCCAGCTCACCATGGGAAGGGGGATTCTCTGGAAACACCATATATTTT
15	TRBD2	TRBV7-2	once	TRBJ2-7	CASSLVLGGGHEQYF	TGTGCCAGCAGCTTAGTTCTCGGGGGGGGGCACGAGCAGTACTTC
13	NA	TRBV3-1/TRBV3-2	few	TRBJ1-5	CASSHSGVRPQHF	TGTGCCAGCAGCCACTCAGGGGTCCGGCCCCAGCATTTT
21	NA	TRBV23-1	NA	TRBJ1-5	CASSQSMEGPVHGDGNQPQHF	TGCGCCAGCAGTCAATCGATGGAGGGGCCCGTTCATGGTGATGGCAATCAGCCCCAGCATTTT
13	NA	TRBV3-1/TRBV3-2	many	TRBJ1-1	CASSQSAREGAFF	TGTGCCAGCAGCCAAAGTGCCCGGGAAGGAGCTTTCTTT